These T cell receptor beta chains were read from a single sample in a study of T cell responses to AZD1222 COVID-19 vaccine. Measured with immunoSEQ multiplex PCR; TCRdb has only the in-frame clones, and not every one. The data show about 110,000 clones, 88% seen once. The material sequenced was peripheral blood, taken on day 0 of MenACWY control vaccination. These receptors originate from an adult in good health. CDR3s include the opening cysteine and the closing phenylalanine or tryptophan. D genes are given only for firm matches. Size is stated for part of the rows, as once, few or many counts, or as a class when the clone is expanded.

CDR3 length | clone size | J gene | V gene | D gene | CDR3 protein | CDR3 DNA
14 | - | TRBJ2-7 | TRBV9 | - | CASSVGRASYEQYF | TGTGCCAGCAGCGTAGGCAGGGCATCCTACGAGCAGTACTTC
15 | once | TRBJ2-1 | TRBV3-1/TRBV3-2 | - | CASSPILNSYNEQFF | TGTGCCAGCAGCCCCATCCTAAACTCCTACAATGAGCAGTTCTTC
13 | - | TRBJ1-1 | TRBV5-4 | - | CASSLNMDTEAFF | TGTGCCAGCAGCTTAAACATGGACACTGAAGCTTTCTTT
11 | - | TRBJ1-2 | TRBV3-1/TRBV3-2 | - | CASSIGDGYTF | TGTGCCAGCAGTATAGGGGATGGCTACACCTTC
13 | - | TRBJ2-5 | TRBV28 | - | CASSTNSQETQYF | TGTGCCAGCAGTACGAACAGCCAAGAGACCCAGTACTTC
16 | - | TRBJ2-7 | TRBV6-5 | - | CASSYSPTVSSYEQYF | TGTGCCAGCAGTTACTCACCGACCGTGAGCTCCTACGAGCAGTACTTC
13 | - | TRBJ1-3 | TRBV7-9 | - | CASSLIPGAPLYF | TGTGCCAGCAGCTTAATTCCCGGGGCCCCATTATATTTT
15 | - | TRBJ2-2 | TRBV29-1 | - | CSVTATGRGTGELFF | TGCAGCGTTACCGCTACAGGGAGGGGCACCGGGGAGCTGTTTTTT
11 | - | TRBJ1-2 | TRBV28 | - | CASSFGAGYTF | TGTGCCAGCAGTTTTGGGGCAGGCTACACCTTC
15 | - | TRBJ1-4 | TRBV27 | - | CASSSMTETYEKLFF | TGTGCCAGCAGTTCTATGACAGAGACCTATGAAAAACTGTTTTTT
16 | - | TRBJ2-2 | TRBV9 | TRBD2 | CASSVGTSGRVGELFF | TGTGCCAGCAGCGTCGGGACTAGCGGGAGGGTAGGGGAGCTGTTTTTT
15 | - | TRBJ1-1 | TRBV4-1 | - | CASSQEGFGGTEAFF | TGCGCCAGCAGCCAAGAGGGCTTTGGGGGCACTGAAGCTTTCTTT
19 | - | TRBJ2-3 | TRBV28 | TRBD2 | CASSTGLAGGPDFWDTQYF | TGTGCCAGCAGTACGGGACTAGCGGGAGGGCCTGACTTTTGGGATACGCAGTATTTT
15 | - | TRBJ1-5 | TRBV6-1 | - | CASSEGRGERQPQHF | TGTGCCAGCAGTGAAGGACGGGGGGAAAGACAGCCCCAGCATTTT
11 | once | TRBJ2-7 | TRBV20-1 | - | CSASGVDEQYF | TGCAGTGCTTCCGGGGTCGACGAGCAGTACTTC
15 | - | TRBJ2-2 | TRBV4-3 | - | CASSQEPRVGGELFF | TGCGCCAGCAGCCAAGAACCCAGGGTGGGCGGGGAGCTGTTTTTT
11 | once | TRBJ2-7 | TRBV29-1 | - | CSGLGGYEQYF | TGCAGCGGGCTCGGGGGCTACGAGCAGTACTTC
14 | - | TRBJ1-2 | TRBV6-2/TRBV6-3 | - | CASSSSPAGSGYTF | TGTGCCAGCAGTTCCTCCCCTGCGGGGTCCGGCTACACCTTC
14 | - | TRBJ2-7 | TRBV11-3 | - | CASSAGRGPYEQYF | TGTGCCAGCAGCGCTGGGCGGGGCCCCTACGAGCAGTACTTC
12 | - | TRBJ2-7 | TRBV29-1 | - | CSVRHPPREQYF | TGCAGCGTTCGCCATCCTCCCCGCGAGCAGTACTTC
15 | - | TRBJ1-5 | TRBV10-3 | TRBD1 | CATARGQGENQPQHF | TGTGCCACGGCCAGAGGACAGGGCGAGAATCAGCCCCAGCATTTT
13 | - | TRBJ1-1 | TRBV19 | - | CASSSQMGTEAFF | TGTGCCAGTAGTTCCCAGATGGGGACTGAAGCTTTCTTT
18 | - | TRBJ2-1 | TRBV9 | TRBD1 | CASSPNAGQGIPYNEQFF | TGTGCCAGCAGCCCCAACGCGGGACAGGGGATACCCTACAATGAGCAGTTCTTC
15 | - | TRBJ2-1 | TRBV9 | - | CASSVDGVKYNEQFF | TGTGCCAGCAGCGTAGATGGGGTTAAATACAATGAGCAGTTCTTC
16 | - | TRBJ2-2 | TRBV24-1 | - | CATSEGAAPNTGELFF | TGTGCCACCAGTGAAGGCGCCGCTCCGAACACCGGGGAGCTGTTTTTT
14 | - | TRBJ2-7 | TRBV9 | - | CASSPRTYTYEQYF | TGTGCCAGCAGCCCCCGGACTTATACCTACGAGCAGTACTTC
13 | - | TRBJ1-1 | TRBV14 | - | CASSHRPWTEAFF | TGTGCCAGCAGCCATCGACCTTGGACTGAAGCTTTCTTT
16 | - | TRBJ1-5 | TRBV2 | TRBD1 | CASSDGTGGSNQPQHF | TGTGCCAGCAGTGATGGGACAGGGGGTAGCAATCAGCCCCAGCATTTT
15 | - | TRBJ2-3 | TRBV30 | TRBD1 | CAWSLRQGGTDTQYF | TGTGCCTGGAGTCTCCGACAGGGAGGCACAGATACGCAGTATTTT
16 | - | TRBJ2-1 | TRBV7-3 | TRBD1 | CASSLTQAGGHNEQFF | TGTGCCAGCAGCTTAACGCAGGCAGGGGGCCACAATGAGCAGTTCTTC
12 | - | TRBJ1-2 | TRBV28 | - | CASSPSRYGYTF | TGTGCCAGCAGTCCCAGTCGTTATGGCTACACCTTC
18 | - | TRBJ2-7 | TRBV11-2 | TRBD2 | CASRRVAGTSGSFYEQYF | TGTGCCAGCAGACGTGTCGCCGGGACTAGCGGGAGCTTCTACGAGCAGTACTTC
15 | - | TRBJ1-1 | TRBV2 | - | CASSDSGTPRSEAFF | TGTGCCAGCAGTGATTCCGGGACACCAAGGAGTGAAGCTTTCTTT
14 | - | TRBJ1-4 | TRBV5-1 | - | CASSPDSTNEKLFF | TGCGCCAGCAGCCCAGACTCAACTAATGAAAAACTGTTTTTT
14 | - | TRBJ2-1 | TRBV9 | - | CASGRQSSYNEQFF | TGTGCCAGCGGGAGACAAAGCTCCTACAATGAGCAGTTCTTC
14 | - | TRBJ1-6 | TRBV11-2 | - | CASSLARGFSPLHF | TGTGCCAGCAGCTTAGCGCGGGGTTTTTCACCCCTCCACTTT
14 | - | TRBJ2-1 | TRBV7-2 | - | CASSLAGGWGEQFF | TGTGCCAGCAGCTTAGCGGGGGGCTGGGGTGAGCAGTTCTTC
15 | - | TRBJ1-5 | TRBV10-3 | - | CAISGVGQSNQPQHF | TGTGCCATCAGTGGTGTAGGCCAGAGCAATCAGCCCCAGCATTTT
16 | - | TRBJ1-3 | TRBV18 | - | CASSPNDPLSGNTIYF | TGTGCCAGCTCACCCAACGACCCCCTCTCTGGAAACACCATATATTTT
15 | few | TRBJ2-7 | TRBV6-5 | - | CASSYSYVGAYEQYF | TGTGCCAGCAGCTACTCCTACGTCGGGGCCTACGAGCAGTACTTC
15 | - | TRBJ2-7 | TRBV9 | - | CASSLGAGPSYEQYF | TGTGCCAGCAGCCTAGGGGCAGGGCCCTCCTACGAGCAGTACTTC
14 | few | TRBJ2-7 | TRBV5-4 | - | CASSLAGGSYEQYF | TGTGCCAGCAGCTTGGCCGGGGGATCCTACGAGCAGTACTTC
14 | - | TRBJ1-1 | TRBV7-9 | - | CASSPTRRATEAFF | TGTGCCAGCAGCCCGACCCGAAGAGCGACTGAAGCTTTCTTT
15 | - | TRBJ2-1 | TRBV5-4 | TRBD1 | CASSLAGTGPNEQFF | TGTGCCAGCAGCTTGGCCGGGACAGGGCCCAATGAGCAGTTCTTC
15 | - | TRBJ2-7 | TRBV30 | TRBD1 | CAWSPWTGTRYEQYF | TGTGCCTGGAGTCCATGGACAGGGACTCGCTACGAGCAGTACTTC
13 | once | TRBJ2-1 | TRBV7-2 | - | CASRQNTGIEQFF | TGTGCCAGCAGACAGAACACAGGGATTGAGCAGTTCTTC
12 | - | TRBJ1-5 | TRBV7-9 | - | CASSLRGQPQHF | TGTGCCAGCAGCTTACGGGGTCAGCCCCAGCATTTT
13 | once | TRBJ2-1 | TRBV28 | - | CASSFPSSGEQFF | TGTGCCAGCAGTTTCCCATCGTCTGGCGAGCAGTTCTTC
16 | - | TRBJ1-4 | TRBV3-1/TRBV3-2 | - | CASSQEFGRGGEKLFF | TGTGCCAGCAGCCAAGAGTTCGGCAGGGGCGGAGAAAAACTGTTTTTT
17 | - | TRBJ2-1 | TRBV7-9 | TRBD2 | CASSLKVQLAGRSEQFF | TGTGCCAGCAGCTTAAAGGTCCAATTAGCGGGACGGAGTGAGCAGTTCTTC
13 | - | TRBJ1-5 | TRBV2 | - | CASLRGGNQPQHF | TGTGCCAGTCTTCGGGGTGGCAATCAGCCCCAGCATTTT
14 | - | TRBJ2-5 | TRBV7-2 | TRBD2 | CASSLAGALETQYF | TGTGCCAGCAGCCTAGCGGGAGCGCTGGAGACCCAGTACTTC
13 | - | TRBJ2-5 | TRBV7-3 | - | CASSLKLAETQYF | TGTGCCAGCAGCTTAAAACTAGCTGAGACCCAGTACTTC
15 | - | TRBJ2-1 | TRBV19 | TRBD2 | CATQGLAGVGNEQFF | TGTGCCACTCAGGGACTAGCGGGAGTGGGCAATGAGCAGTTCTTC